This TCR beta chain was documented in a study of cytomegalovirus exposure and HLA in healthy donors. The PCR made use of 60 Vbeta and 13 Jbeta primers. Profiled with immunoSEQ multiplex PCR; TCRdb holds only in-frame clones, not every one. The repertoire holds 100,000 to 150,000 clones, with over 60% as singletons. Only one count was recorded for this clone. The CDR3 spans 15 residues. J was trimmed by 9 bases and V by 6 bases; bases with no gene match: 13. CDR1 and CDR2 (germline): LNHDA, SQIVND (reference sequence). The TCR originated in a human donor in good health. The rearrangement joins TRBV19 to TRBJ2-1; TRBD2 matches 8 bases. What was sequenced was PBMCs. The CDR3 sequence: CASSPGLAPNSEQFF. CDR3 bases: TGTGCCAGTAGCCCCGGACTAGCCCCCAATAGTGAGCAGTTCTTC.